The entry below gives a single T cell receptor beta chain sequence along with its context. Its antigen is currently unknown. The sample is drawn from a study of identical twins. General observations from the study: Weaker excess twin sharing was seen among beta out-of-frame sequences.

TCRdb ran MiXCR on the 5' RACE reads and lists one entry per CDR3 protein. The table lists just under 650,000 distinct CDR3 sequences, about 7.6% of them singletons. This sample was also put to use in a study of yellow fever vaccine responses in identical twins. In that study: Vaccine T cell responses of twins reportedly seemed partly convergent and partly personalized.

This clonotype originated in a woman between 18 and 29 years old in good health. The specimen was PBMCs.

CDR3 loop: CSASLMVLAGGETQYF. CDR3 coding DNA: TGCAGTGCTAGCCTTATGGTCCTAGCGGGGGGGGAGACCCAGTACTTC. The V and J genes are TRBV20-1 and TRBJ2-5, with 12 positions matching TRBD2. This CDR3 region has 16 residues. Germline lookup yields CDR1 DFQATT and CDR2 SNEGSKA (reference sequence). Losses at the gene ends were 3 bases for V and 5 bases for J; bases not matched to a gene: 10.